The T cell receptor beta chain under discussion was sequenced for a study of T cell changes during pregnancy in multiple sclerosis (dated by TCRdb to about 2019). A note on the overall study: The study examined how the T cell repertoire changed over the course of pregnancy in women with multiple sclerosis.

As for this clone: Its binding antigen is unknown. Base qualities are not provided; no much larger clone lies one nucleotide away.

Libraries were constructed by the immunoSEQ multiplex PCR assay. Sourced from immuneACCESS, this table was stored by TCRdb with only in-frame sequences that have V and J called. A share of the clones is absent; for the studies checked, an unresolved V gene accounts for under half, and the remainder has no known explanation. The sample table lists 55,000 to 85,000 clones, about 94% of them with a count of one. 0.58% of the sample is held by the ten biggest clonotypes. The CDR3 starts with the cysteine, ends with the phenylalanine, and has 17 residues. The retained sequence is limited to the CDR3, 51 bases, with the frame set at the first base. CDR1 and CDR2 are read off the germline V gene as KGHSH and LQKENI. V drops 3 bases and J drops 5 bases, leaving 17 bases in between.

The starting material was peripheral blood, obtained in the third trimester of pregnancy. Recombination linked TRBV18 to TRBJ1-6; the D gene assignment is ambiguous. This clonotype was sampled from a female donor with multiple sclerosis, enrolled in a pregnancy study. The sequenced DNA is TGTGCCAGCTCACCGGTCTCCATAAGAAGCAATAATTCACCCCTCCACTTT. This is translated as CASSPVSIRSNNSPLHF.